Below are 20 T cell receptor beta chains sequenced from a single sample in a study of T-cell reconstitution after alpha-beta-depleted transplantation in children. TCRbeta library construction was performed incorporating unique molecular identifiers. TCRdb reprocessed the PCR reads with MiXCR, giving one entry per CDR3 protein. The sample shows about 420,000 distinct CDR3 sequences, 16% of them seen only once. This material consisted of PBMCs, mostly from graft donor cells, taken 360 days after TCRalphabeta/CD19-depleted stem cell transplant. Every receptor here comes from a boy less than two years old who had a stem cell transplant for Wiskott-Aldrich syndrome, so the T cells may come from the graft donor.

This clonotype occurred a few times. CDR3 sequence reads: CATSRDKGRSDYEQYF. CDR3 DNA sequence: TGTGCCACCAGCAGAGATAAGGGCCGCTCGGACTACGAGCAGTACTTC. The chain combines TRBV15 with TRBJ2-7; D is unresolved. Germline-derived CDR1 and CDR2 are LNHNV and YYDKDF (reference sequence). This CDR3 has 16 amino acids. Trimming left V 0 bases short and J 3 bases short, with 15 bases between.

V gene TRBV5-6 combines with J gene TRBJ2-5; D gene unclear. The CDR3 length is 16 residues. Germline-derived CDR1 and CDR2 are SGHDT and YYEEEE. V lost 1 base to trimming and J lost 1 base, with 14 bases between them. CDR3 protein: CASSLQSFLFQETQYF. The CDR3 coding sequence is TGTGCCAGCAGCTTGCAGAGCTTCCTTTTCCAAGAGACCCAGTACTTC.

This clonotype was found a few times. The chain recombines TRBV10-2 with TRBJ2-7; unclear D gene. Trimming took off 8 bases at V and 0 bases at J, with 8 bases between the two ends. Looked up from germline, CDR1 is WSHSY and CDR2 is SAAADI. The CDR3 covers 12 residues. The CDR3: CASSAVSYEQYF. The DNA of the CDR3 is TGCGCCAGCTCGGCGGTCTCCTACGAGCAGTACTTC.

This sequence joins TRBV20-1 and TRBJ2-5; D might be TRBD2 (6 bases). The germline CDR1 and CDR2 sequences are DFQATT and SNEGSKA (reference sequence). Trimming removed 5 bases at V and 4 bases at J, with 11 bases between. This CDR3 region has 12 residues. The CDR3, as DNA: TGCAGTGCTGAGGAGGGACGAGAGACCCAGTACTTC. It is translated as CSAEEGRETQYF.

This clonotype was recorded a few times. The V gene is TRBV12-3 or TRBV12-4, the J gene TRBJ2-7, with 8 bases lining up with TRBD2. The CDR3 is made up of 14 amino acids. Trimming at V came to 4 bases and at J to 1 base, leaving 3 bases not matched to a gene. CDR3 residues: CASSWGGRSYEQYF. The DNA for the CDR3 is TGTGCCAGCAGTTGGGGCGGGAGGTCCTACGAGCAGTACTTC.

The chain is built from TRBV18 and TRBJ2-7, with D tentatively TRBD1 (6 bases). The CDR3 runs 12 residues. CDR1 and CDR2 from the germline V gene are KGHSH and LQKENI. Trimming shortened V by 3 bases and J by 11 bases, and 14 bases separated the two germline ends. The CDR3: CASSPRDTTKYF. CDR3 DNA sequence: TGTGCCAGCTCACCCCGGGACACCACTAAGTACTTC.

This clonotype was recorded a few times. The J gene is TRBJ2-1, the V gene TRBV20-1, with D possibly being TRBD1 (6 bases). Germline CDR1 reads DFQATT; CDR2 reads SNEGSKA (reference sequence). Between the trimmed V and J ends, which lost 0 bases and 3 bases, there was a span of 15 bases. The CDR3 spans 16 residues. DNA of the CDR3: TGCAGTGCTAGAGAATGGGGGCAGGTGCACTACAATGAGCAGTTCTTC. Protein: CSAREWGQVHYNEQFF.

Concerning this clonotype itself: One end of the junction fails to match germline, which may point to a read error. The V gene is TRBV6-2 or TRBV6-3, the J gene TRBJ2-1, with unresolved D. The CDR3 totals 18 residues. Germline lookup yields CDR1 MNHEY and CDR2 SVGEGT. DNA for the CDR3: TGTGCCAACAGTTACAAATCTTGGTACTGGAGCTCCTACAATGAGCAGTTCTTC. This translates into CANSYKSWYWSSYNEQFF.

This clonotype was seen a handful of times. The chain recombines TRBV30 with TRBJ2-1; 10 bases line up with TRBD2. The V gene's germline CDR1 is GTSNPN and CDR2 SVGIG (reference sequence). The CDR3 totals 14 residues. The ends lost 5 bases at V and 5 bases at J; junction bases unmatched: 6. The CDR3 DNA follows: TGTGCCTGGTCGGCTAGCGGGGGTAACAATGAGCAGTTCTTC. Its translation: CAWSASGGNNEQFF.

This clonotype was seen a handful of times. V is TRBV12-3 or TRBV12-4 and J is TRBJ2-5; no firm D call. This CDR3 comprises 12 residues. Trimming removed 1 base at V and 6 bases at J, with 6 bases between. The CDR3 sequence is CASSLETKTQYF. The CDR3, as DNA: TGTGCCAGCAGTTTAGAGACGAAGACCCAGTACTTC.

V is TRBV5-6 and J is TRBJ2-7; D is unresolved. The CDR3 consists of 17 residues. Trimming cost V 3 bases and J 2 bases, with 21 bases left between them. Germline CDR1 SGHDT, CDR2 YYEEEE. The CDR3 nucleotides are TGTGCCAGCAGCTCCTTAGGAAGCACAGCTCACACCTACGAGCAGTACTTC. Residues: CASSSLGSTAHTYEQYF.

The genes are TRBV10-3 and TRBJ2-7, with D perhaps matching TRBD2 (6 bases). The germline CDR1 and CDR2 sequences are ENHRY and SYGVKD. The CDR3 has 14 residues. Trimming left V 5 bases short and J 4 bases short, with 15 bases between. The DNA of the CDR3 is TGTGCCATCAGTAGCGCGGGGAAGGTTTACGAGCAGTACTTC. Amino acid sequence: CAISSAGKVYEQYF.

V gene TRBV19 combines with J gene TRBJ2-2, with 7 positions matching TRBD1. CDR1 and CDR2 from the germline V gene are LNHDA and SQIVND (reference sequence). The CDR3 has 15 amino acids. With 3 bases clipped from V and 5 bases from J, the junction kept 6 bases outside the gene matches. Here the CDR3 DNA reads TGTGCCAGTAGTATCAGACAGGGAGAGACCGGGGAGCTGTTTTTT. Its protein product is CASSIRQGETGELFF. Based on the CDR3 plus reference TRBV19 and TRBJ2-2, the full variable domain is DGGITQSPKYLFRKEGQNVTLSCEQNLNHDAMYWYRQDPGQGLRLIYYSQIVNDFQKGDIAEGYSVSREKKESFPLTVTSAQKNPTAFYLCASSIRQGETGELFFGEGSRLTVL.

This clonotype was picked up a small number of times. This chain uses TRBV7-9 with TRBJ2-7; D might be TRBD2 (6 bases). This CDR3 comprises 14 residues. Germline V gene lookup returns CDR1 SEHNR and CDR2 FQNEAQ (reference sequence). V shed 6 bases and J shed 0 bases, with 12 bases lying between them. CDR3 coding DNA: TGTGCCAGCAGTTTGGAGCGGGCCTCCTACGAGCAGTACTTC. Translation: CASSLERASYEQYF. The entire variable domain, with the rest obtained from reference TRBV7-9 and TRBJ2-7, is as follows: DTGVSQNPRHKITKRGQNVTFRCDPISEHNRLYWYRQTLGQGPEFLTYFQNEAQLEKSRLLSDRFSAERPKGSFSTLEIQRTEQGDSAMYLCASSLERASYEQYFGPGTRLTVT.

The chain recombines TRBV3-1 with TRBJ1-2; no definite D call. The germline gives CDR1 LGHDT, CDR2 YNNKEL (reference sequence). This CDR3 is 13 amino acids long. V was clipped by 0 bases and J by 4 bases, with 6 bases between them. The CDR3 loop is CASSQDRLYGYTF. The DNA for the CDR3 is TGTGCCAGCAGCCAAGATCGCCTCTATGGCTACACCTTC. Full variable domain (missing parts from reference TRBV3-1 and TRBJ1-2): DTAVSQTPKYLVTQMGNDKSIKCEQNLGHDTMYWYKQDSKKFLKIMFSYNNKELIINETVPNRFSPKSPDKAHLNLHINSLELGDSAVYFCASSQDRLYGYTFGSGTRLTVV.

This clonotype was counted a few times. The CDR3 region is CAISDLGLAGVREQFF. The DNA of the CDR3 is TGTGCCATCAGTGACCTGGGACTAGCGGGAGTGAGGGAGCAGTTCTTC. The V and J genes are TRBV10-3 and TRBJ2-1; 14 bases agree with TRBD2. With 3 bases clipped from V and 10 bases from J, the junction kept 8 bases outside the gene matches. The CDR3 loop spans 16 amino acids. CDR1 and CDR2 (germline): ENHRY, SYGVKD.

CDR3 amino acids: CAISAQGLGNQPQHF. CDR3 coding DNA: TGTGCCATCAGTGCCCAGGGCCTAGGCAATCAGCCCCAGCATTTT. The chain employs TRBV10-3 and TRBJ1-5; weak D call: TRBD1 (5 bases). The CDR3 has 15 residues. V gave up 4 bases and J gave up 2 bases, with 12 bases separating them. The germline gives CDR1 ENHRY, CDR2 SYGVKD.

This sequence joins TRBV5-8 and TRBJ2-1, with a tentative D call TRBD2 (5 bases). This CDR3 comprises 13 residues. Germline CDR1 SGHTS, CDR2 YDEGEE. Trimming took off 2 bases at V and 7 bases at J, with 10 bases between the two ends. The DNA of the CDR3 is TGTGCCAGCAGCTTAGGGAGTAGAAATGAGCAGTTCTTC. Protein: CASSLGSRNEQFF.

This clonotype was picked up a small number of times. The rearrangement joins TRBV4-3 to TRBJ2-5; TRBD2 is a possible D gene (5 bases). CDR1 and CDR2 from the germline V gene are LGHNA and YSLEER. The CDR3 is 15 amino acids. Between the trimmed V and J ends, which lost 0 bases and 5 bases, there was a span of 13 bases. For the CDR3, the DNA is TGCGCCAGCAGCCAAGAAGGGCTATCGGGGGAGACCCAGTACTTC. It encodes CASSQEGLSGETQYF.

This clonotype was observed a few times. V usage is TRBV7-2 and J usage is TRBJ1-2; D not resolved. CDR1 is SGHTA and CDR2 is FQGNSA in the germline V gene. Trimming removed 1 base from V and 4 bases from J, with 13 bases in between. The CDR3 extends over 15 amino acids. The CDR3 nucleotides are TGTGCCAGCAGCTTAGGCTCAGAAAGGAGCTATGGCTACACCTTC. Translating it yields CASSLGSERSYGYTF.